A selection of T cell receptor beta chains follows, all from one sample in a study of blood T cell repertoires in COVID-19. Profiling relied on immunoSEQ multiplex PCR, and the TCRdb table lists in-frame clones only, not all of them. The data contain 120,000 to 150,000 clones, around 84% of them seen just once; the ten biggest clones take up approximately 2.5%. The specimen was peripheral blood. The receptors shown here come from a human donor with acute or convalescent COVID-19. The donor label of this sample is uncertain. Both conserved end residues are part of each CDR3. D genes are given only for firm matches. Rows give clone size only sometimes, using once, few, many, or a class for an expanded clone.

length	size	V	D	J	CDR3	DNA
14	-	TRBV7-3	TRBD1	TRBJ1-6	CASSSSDRVTPLHF	TGTGCCAGCAGCTCCTCGGACAGGGTTACACCCCTCCACTTT
12	-	TRBV19	-	TRBJ2-3	CASISGEDTQYF	TGTGCCAGTATCTCGGGGGAAGATACGCAGTATTTT
13	-	TRBV21-1	-	TRBJ2-7	CASTPYSHYEQYF	TGTGCCAGCACTCCGTACAGCCACTACGAGCAGTACTTC
13	-	TRBV29-1	TRBD1	TRBJ1-4	CSVVGQGGEKLFF	TGCAGCGTGGTGGGACAGGGCGGTGAAAAACTGTTTTTT
14	-	TRBV6-1	-	TRBJ2-2	CASSEVGGTGELFF	TGTGCCAGCAGTGAAGTGGGGGGCACCGGGGAGCTGTTTTTT
14	-	TRBV18	-	TRBJ1-1	CASSPHFLNTEAFF	TGTGCCAGCTCACCACATTTCTTGAACACTGAAGCTTTCTTT
13	once	TRBV9	-	TRBJ2-5	CASSVGVGETQYF	TGTGCCAGCAGCGTAGGGGTCGGGGAGACCCAGTACTTC
16	-	TRBV11-2	-	TRBJ1-4	CASSLDRTANNEKLFF	TGTGCCAGCAGCTTAGATAGGACAGCCAATAATGAAAAACTGTTTTTT
17	-	TRBV4-3	TRBD1	TRBJ1-5	CASSQERHGTGGQPQHF	TGCGCCAGCAGCCAAGAGCGACACGGGACAGGGGGTCAGCCCCAGCATTTT
12	-	TRBV7-2	-	TRBJ1-3	CASSLARNTIYF	TGTGCCAGCAGCTTAGCCAGAAACACCATATATTTT
16	few	TRBV11-1	-	TRBJ2-3	CASSSDSPRGTDTQYF	TGTGCCAGCAGCTCAGACAGTCCAAGGGGCACAGATACGCAGTATTTT
12	-	TRBV29-1	-	TRBJ2-5	CSVDAGQETQYF	TGCAGCGTTGATGCAGGGCAAGAGACCCAGTACTTC
18	-	TRBV30	TRBD1	TRBJ2-6	CAWSVLRTGGSGANVLTF	TGTGCCTGGAGTGTACTAAGGACAGGGGGCTCTGGGGCCAACGTCCTGACTTTC
14	-	TRBV27	TRBD2	TRBJ2-1	CASSLSASGREQFF	TGTGCCAGCAGTTTATCGGCTAGCGGGAGGGAGCAGTTCTTC
15	-	TRBV6-5	TRBD1	TRBJ1-3	CASSRGTGVGNTIYF	TGTGCCAGCAGTCGCGGGACAGGGGTCGGAAACACCATATATTTT
16	-	TRBV5-1	TRBD1	TRBJ2-1	CASSPNGDSGYNEQFF	TGCGCCAGCAGCCCAAATGGGGACAGTGGCTACAATGAGCAGTTCTTC
13	-	TRBV19	-	TRBJ1-4	CASSIIEGEKLFF	TGTGCCAGTAGTATAATTGAGGGTGAAAAACTGTTTTTT
13	few	TRBV18	TRBD1	TRBJ1-4	CASSRGQDEKLFF	TGTGCCAGCTCAAGGGGGCAAGACGAAAAACTGTTTTTT
13	-	TRBV12-3/TRBV12-4	-	TRBJ1-1	CASSLALSGEAFF	TGTGCCAGCAGTTTAGCCCTTTCGGGAGAAGCTTTCTTT
15	once	TRBV19	-	TRBJ1-6	CASSPSPSSGSPLHF	TGTGCCAGTAGTCCCTCCCCCTCGAGCGGTTCACCCCTCCACTTT
13	-	TRBV7-9	-	TRBJ1-1	CASSPKEGTEAFF	TGTGCCAGCAGTCCTAAGGAGGGGACTGAAGCTTTCTTT
13	-	TRBV3-1/TRBV3-2	-	TRBJ1-2	CASSQDRGVGYTF	TGTGCCAGCAGCCAAGATCGGGGGGTCGGCTACACCTTC
13	once	TRBV12-3/TRBV12-4	-	TRBJ2-7	CASSLVGGYEQYF	TGTGCCAGCAGTTTAGTCGGCGGCTACGAGCAGTACTTC
13	-	TRBV6-4	-	TRBJ1-2	CASSESGVYGYTF	TGTGCCAGCAGTGAGTCAGGGGTCTATGGCTACACCTTC
16	-	TRBV5-6	-	TRBJ1-6	CASSLYRSSYNSPLHF	TGTGCCAGCAGCTTATACAGGAGCTCCTATAATTCACCCCTCCACTTT
15	-	TRBV6-2/TRBV6-3	TRBD1	TRBJ1-6	CASSQMTGDNSPLHF	TGTGCCAGCAGTCAAATGACAGGGGACAATTCACCCCTCCACTTT
13	few	TRBV6-6	-	TRBJ2-2	CASSYFITGELFF	TGTGCCAGCAGTTACTTCATCACCGGGGAGCTGTTTTTT
15	-	TRBV18	TRBD1	TRBJ2-3	CASSPGQGGADTQYF	TGTGCCAGCTCACCGGGACAGGGGGGGGCAGATACGCAGTATTTT
15	once	TRBV7-9	TRBD1	TRBJ1-1	CASSLETGENTEAFF	TGTGCCAGCAGCTTAGAGACAGGGGAGAACACTGAAGCTTTCTTT
16	-	TRBV7-2	-	TRBJ1-3	CASSLGRVLEGNTIYF	TGTGCCAGCAGCTTAGGGAGGGTTCTGGAAGGAAACACCATATATTTT
19	-	TRBV4-1	-	TRBJ2-6	CASSQIGQRINSGANVLTF	TGCGCCAGCAGCCAAATAGGACAGCGAATAAACTCTGGGGCCAACGTCCTGACTTTC
13	-	TRBV5-8	-	TRBJ1-1	CASRPLYRREAFF	TGTGCCAGCAGACCCCTCTACAGGCGCGAAGCTTTCTTT
14	-	TRBV7-9	TRBD1	TRBJ2-7	CASSFQGASYEQYF	TGTGCCAGCAGCTTTCAGGGGGCTTCCTACGAGCAGTACTTC
17	-	TRBV7-2	TRBD1	TRBJ1-1	CASSPHMITGGVTEAFF	TGTGCCAGCAGCCCTCACATGATAACAGGGGGAGTTACTGAAGCTTTCTTT
14	-	TRBV3-1/TRBV3-2	-	TRBJ1-1	CASSQVVREVAAFF	TGTGCCAGCAGCCAAGTTGTCAGGGAGGTAGCAGCTTTCTTT
17	-	TRBV28	TRBD1	TRBJ2-5	CASSNSPGTGLGETQYF	TGTGCCAGCAGTAATTCTCCCGGGACAGGGTTAGGGGAGACCCAGTACTTC
13	-	TRBV6-2/TRBV6-3	-	TRBJ1-2	CASSFGSNYGYTF	TGTGCCAGCAGTTTCGGGTCTAACTATGGCTACACCTTC
17	-	TRBV5-4	TRBD1	TRBJ1-4	CASSLGGQGAPVEKLFF	TGTGCCAGCAGCTTGGGGGGACAGGGGGCGCCGGTTGAAAAACTGTTTTTT
16	-	TRBV11-2	TRBD2	TRBJ2-5	CASSLEGGGPVETQYF	TGTGCCAGCAGCTTAGAGGGCGGGGGGCCAGTAGAGACCCAGTACTTC
14	-	TRBV7-2	-	TRBJ1-3	CASSLLRSGNTIYF	TGTGCCAGCAGCTTACTTCGCTCTGGAAACACCATATATTTT
13	-	TRBV29-1	TRBD1	TRBJ1-1	CSVRQGSNTEAFF	TGCAGCGTGAGACAGGGTTCGAACACTGAAGCTTTCTTT
14	-	TRBV11-2	-	TRBJ2-3	CASSLSTSTDTQYF	TGTGCCAGCAGCTTATCGACAAGCACAGATACGCAGTATTTT
17	-	TRBV27	TRBD2	TRBJ2-2	CASSLKYWTSGEGELFF	TGTGCCAGCAGCCTAAAGTATTGGACTAGCGGTGAGGGGGAGCTGTTTTTT
14	few	TRBV6-2/TRBV6-3	-	TRBJ1-6	CASSYQGMDSPLHF	TGTGCCAGCAGTTACCAGGGGATGGATTCACCCCTCCACTTT
14	many	TRBV28	TRBD1	TRBJ2-3	CASGQGGATDTQYF	TGTGCCAGCGGACAGGGGGGGGCGACAGATACGCAGTATTTT
16	-	TRBV10-3	TRBD2	TRBJ2-1	CAISAKSGDSYNEQFF	TGTGCCATCAGTGCGAAGAGCGGGGACTCCTACAATGAGCAGTTCTTC
14	-	TRBV2	-	TRBJ1-2	CASSVDSRGEGYTF	TGTGCCAGCAGTGTGGACAGCCGGGGAGAGGGCTACACCTTC
15	-	TRBV7-3	TRBD1	TRBJ1-2	CASSFTGTGADGYTF	TGTGCCAGCAGCTTTACCGGGACAGGGGCGGATGGCTACACCTTC
17	-	TRBV25-1	-	TRBJ1-5	CASSEGGVPRPNQPQHF	TGTGCCAGCAGTGAGGGGGGGGTCCCGAGACCTAATCAGCCCCAGCATTTT
13	-	TRBV19	TRBD1	TRBJ2-3	CASTVTGQDTQYF	TGTGCCAGTACCGTGACAGGGCAAGATACGCAGTATTTT
17	-	TRBV9	TRBD2	TRBJ2-1	CASSVGGSGKGGNEQFF	TGTGCCAGCAGCGTAGGGGGCAGCGGGAAGGGAGGGAATGAGCAGTTCTTC
14	-	TRBV30	TRBD2	TRBJ2-3	CAWSVSGGSDTQYF	TGTGCCTGGAGTGTCAGCGGGGGTTCAGATACGCAGTATTTT
17	-	TRBV5-1	TRBD1	TRBJ1-2	CASSLVSMTGGDYGYTF	TGCGCCAGCAGCTTGGTCTCGATGACAGGGGGCGACTATGGCTACACCTTC
11	-	TRBV30	-	TRBJ1-1	CATVGVNEAFF	TGTGCCACGGTGGGAGTCAATGAAGCTTTCTTT
14	-	TRBV2	-	TRBJ2-1	CASSKDSPGNEQFF	TGTGCCAGCAGTAAGGACTCGCCGGGCAATGAGCAGTTCTTC